The entry below describes one TCR beta chain. Its specificity is not known. CFSE-labeled sorted T cells met regulatory or mature dendritic cells for approximately 5 days. CD4+ or CD8+ T cells were sorted as naive CD45RA+ or memory CD45RO+. The CDR3 runs 15 residues. Losses at the gene ends were 3 bases for V and 4 bases for J; bases not matched to a gene: 6. In germline, CDR1 is MNHEY, CDR2 SMNVEV (reference sequence). This entry is derived from a study of regulatory dendritic cells for organ transplantation. Only in-frame clones appear in the TCRdb table, and some are missing; sequencing was by immunoSEQ multiplex PCR. Among thousands of clones listed, roughly 67% were seen once. Study findings and constraints: Memory T cells were less diverse than naive, with memory CD8+ most oligoclonal.

This receptor was identified in a human donor in good health. Source material: memory CD4+ T cells from blood cultured with dendritic cells. Subset noted: CD45RO+ memory T cells. The chain uses TRBV27 and TRBJ2-7; TRBD2 aligns across 10 bases. Written as DNA, the CDR3 is TGTGCCAGCAGTTTGAGCGGGGGGGCCGTTTACGAGCAGTACTTC. This sequence encodes CASSLSGGAVYEQYF.